This entry lists 28 T cell receptor beta chains sequenced from one sample in a study of post-analysis software for immune sequencing data. Antigens for these TCRs are unknown. Carried by the TCR beta cDNA libraries were unique molecular identifiers. TCRdb re-called the PCR reads with MiXCR, one entry per CDR3 protein. The sample has hundreds of thousands of distinct CDR3 sequences; roughly 50% are singletons. General observations from the study: TRBV5-6, TRBV5-1 and TRBV20-1 were among five TRBV segments more frequent in patients than controls.

Sequenced sample: blood. These receptors were obtained from a girl aged 5 to 17 with multiple sclerosis.

This clonotype was counted only a few times. V usage is TRBV12-3 or TRBV12-4 and J usage is TRBJ1-2; no clear D. This CDR3 has 15 amino acids. V gave up 2 bases and J gave up 0 bases, with 10 bases separating them. The CDR3 region is CASSLREKANYGYTF. The CDR3 DNA sequence: TGTGCCAGCAGTTTACGAGAGAAAGCTAACTATGGCTACACCTTC.

This chain links TRBV5-1 with TRBJ2-3; no definite D call. The germline V and J ends were trimmed by 3 bases and 0 bases, with 11 bases remaining between them. The CDR3 has 15 amino acids. Germline V gene sequence: CDR1 SGHRS, CDR2 YFSETQ. This CDR3 reads CASSSTVISTDTQYF. CDR3 nucleotides: TGCGCCAGCAGCTCAACAGTGATTAGCACAGATACGCAGTATTTT.

This clonotype was found a few times. The chain has TRBV20-1 and TRBJ2-5; 14 bases are shared with TRBD2. Germline lookup yields CDR1 DFQATT and CDR2 SNEGSKA (reference sequence). V shed 6 bases, J shed 6 bases, and the junction held 15 bases outside the gene matches. This CDR3 spans 17 amino acids. The CDR3 loop reads CSALPTTSGGAAKTQYF. In DNA form, the CDR3 reads TGCAGTGCGCTTCCGACGACTAGCGGGGGGGCTGCGAAGACCCAGTACTTC.

This chain links TRBV4-1 with TRBJ1-1; 7 nucleotides agree with TRBD1. J gave up 10 bases and V 0 bases, and 8 bases lay outside the gene matches. In germline, CDR1 is MGHRA, CDR2 YSYEKL. The CDR3 extends over 14 amino acids. This CDR3 is CASSQEGGGGRAFF. The CDR3 coding sequence is TGCGCCAGCAGCCAAGAAGGAGGGGGCGGAAGAGCTTTCTTT.

The chain couples TRBV7-3 to TRBJ2-6; perhaps TRBD2 as D (7 bases). V was shortened by 4 bases and J by 0 bases, with 10 bases between the two germline ends. Germline loops: CDR1 SGHTA, CDR2 FQGTGA. The CDR3 is 16 residues long. This CDR3 reads CASSWRGGSGANVLTF. The CDR3 coding sequence is TGTGCCAGCAGCTGGAGGGGGGGCTCTGGGGCCAACGTCCTGACTTTC.

This sequence joins TRBV20-1 and TRBJ2-1; the match to TRBD2 covers 16 bases. Germline-derived CDR1 and CDR2 are DFQATT and SNEGSKA (reference sequence). The CDR3 has 17 amino acids. Unmatched junction bases numbered 12, after V lost 7 bases and J lost 6 bases. The DNA of the CDR3 is TGCAGTGTTAAGGGACTAGCGGGAGGGGGCGAGGTCAATGAGCAGTTCTTC. It codes for CSVKGLAGGGEVNEQFF.

This clonotype was detected only once. This chain connects TRBV7-9 to TRBJ1-2, with TRBD1 matching 8 bases. V was pared by 4 bases and J by 7 bases, with 8 bases of the junction left unmatched. CDR3 length: 14 residues. Germline values: CDR1 SEHNR, CDR2 FQNEAQ (reference sequence). The CDR3 region is CASSYDRGVGGYTF. CDR3 in DNA: TGTGCCAGCAGCTACGACAGGGGTGTTGGTGGCTACACCTTC. The whole variable domain, filled in from reference TRBV7-9 and TRBJ1-2, reads DTGVSQNPRHKITKRGQNVTFRCDPISEHNRLYWYRQTLGQGPEFLTYFQNEAQLEKSRLLSDRFSAERPKGSFSTLEIQRTEQGDSAMYLCASSYDRGVGGYTFGSGTRLTVV.

A few counts support this clonotype. V is TRBV7-9 and J is TRBJ2-7; D is ambiguous. V was clipped by 7 bases and J by 2 bases, with 21 bases between them. CDR3 length: 16 amino acids. Germline loops: CDR1 SEHNR, CDR2 FQNEAQ (reference sequence). The CDR3 protein is CASTKMVGRRTYEQYF. CDR3 in DNA: TGTGCCAGCACCAAAATGGTAGGCAGGAGAACCTACGAGCAGTACTTC.

This clonotype was observed a handful of times. The V gene is TRBV20-1, the J gene TRBJ2-4; 8 positions agree with TRBD1. Gene TRBJ2-7 matches the end of the DNA better, so the J call may be wrong. Germline lookup yields CDR1 DFQATT and CDR2 SNEGSKA (reference sequence). The CDR3 has 12 residues. The CDR3 nucleotides are TGCAGTGCGCTGGACAGGGCCTACGAGCAGTACTTC. Its translation: CSALDRAYEQYF.

This chain uses TRBV20-1 with TRBJ1-1; a possible D gene is TRBD1 (6 bases). V shed 4 bases and J shed 5 bases, with 14 bases lying between them. This CDR3 region has 13 residues. Germline CDR1 DFQATT, CDR2 SNEGSKA (reference sequence). CDR3 sequence: CSAKDRRVTEAFF. The CDR3 DNA reads as TGCAGTGCTAAGGACAGAAGGGTTACTGAAGCTTTCTTT.

This clonotype was detected many times. One end of the junction fails to match germline, which may point to a read error. V is TRBV5-1 and J is TRBJ2-7; 7 bases map to TRBD1. CDR1 and CDR2 from the germline V gene are SGHRS and YFSETQ. This CDR3 spans 13 amino acids. The CDR3 bases are TGTGCCAGCAGTTTCGGGACAGCCTACGAGCAGTACTTC. This codes for CASSFGTAYEQYF. The full variable domain, rest sourced from reference TRBV5-1 and TRBJ2-7, is KAGVTQTPRYLIKTRGQQVTLSCSPISGHRSVSWYQQTPGQGLQFLFEYFSETQRNKGNFPGRFSGRQFSNSRSEMNVSTLELGDSALYLCASSFGTAYEQYFGPGTRLTVT.

This sequence joins TRBV24-1 and TRBJ2-1; TRBD1 agrees at 10 bases. The CDR3 is 16 amino acids. Germline V lookup: CDR1 KGHDR, CDR2 SFDVKD. After removal of 3 bases from V and 6 bases from J, the junction contained 7 bases not matched to a gene. CDR3 loop: CATSDTGTGECNEQFF. The CDR3 region has the DNA TGTGCCACCAGTGATACCGGGACAGGGGAGTGCAATGAGCAGTTCTTC.

V and J are TRBV7-3 and TRBJ1-5; D gene uncertain. The CDR3 sequence is 14 residues long. Germline assignment: CDR1 SGHTA and CDR2 FQGTGA. Trimming pared 1 base from V and 5 bases from J, leaving 9 bases between. CDR3 region: CASSLRAGDQPQHF. In nucleotides, the CDR3 is TGTGCCAGCAGCTTAAGGGCCGGGGATCAGCCCCAGCATTTT.

The CDR3, as DNA: TGTGCCAGCAGCTTAGACACCTCGGGAGGGCAGCAGTTCTTC. This encodes CASSLDTSGGQQFF. The genes are TRBV7-2 and TRBJ2-1; 8 bases align to TRBD2. The length of the CDR3 is 14 residues. Per germline, CDR1 SGHTA and CDR2 FQGNSA. V trimming: 1 base; J trimming: 11 bases; junction bases outside the gene matches: 7.

V is TRBV6-5 and J is TRBJ1-1; D call uncertain. In germline, CDR1 is MNHEY, CDR2 SVGAGI. V lost 2 bases and J 4 bases, leaving 14 bases between the germline ends. The CDR3 has 15 amino acids. CDR3 in amino acids: CASSYRSKGSTEAFF. In DNA form, the CDR3 reads TGTGCCAGCAGTTACCGATCGAAGGGTTCCACTGAAGCTTTCTTT.

This chain links TRBV19 with TRBJ2-5, with D unclear. The J call may be mistaken, given a closer DNA end match to TRBJ2-7. This CDR3 is 13 amino acids long. CDR1 and CDR2 from the germline V gene are LNHDA and SQIVND (reference sequence). The DNA of the CDR3 is TGTGCCAGTAGTATCGTGGTTTCCTACGAGCAGTACTTC. Amino acid sequence: CASSIVVSYEQYF.

This chain links TRBV6-1 with TRBJ1-2; the D gene is possibly TRBD1 (5 bases). The CDR3 has 12 amino acids. CDR1 MNHNS and CDR2 SASEGT come from the germline V gene. With 4 bases removed from V and 6 bases from J, the gap between germline ends came to 9 bases. The CDR3 DNA sequence: TGTGCCAGCAGTGGGACACGAGATGGCTACACCTTC. It yields the protein CASSGTRDGYTF.

This clonotype was detected only once. The chain combines TRBV7-2 with TRBJ2-1; D call uncertain. The CDR3 totals 16 residues. Trimming removed 4 bases at V and 0 bases at J, with 13 bases between. From germline, CDR1 is SGHTA and CDR2 FQGNSA. This CDR3 reads CASSSRRLSSYNEQFF. The CDR3 DNA reads TGTGCCAGCAGCTCGCGACGGTTGAGCTCCTACAATGAGCAGTTCTTC. Full variable domain (outside the CDR3, taken from reference TRBV7-2 and TRBJ2-1): GAGVSQSPSNKVTEKGKDVELRCDPISGHTALYWYRQSLGQGLEFLIYFQGNSAPDKSGLPSDRFSAERTGGSVSTLTIQRTQQEDSAVYLCASSSRRLSSYNEQFFGPGTRLTVL.

This clonotype has a handful of counts. The CDR3 DNA reads as TGCAGTGCTAGAGATCCACTCACATTAATTTACGGCTACACCTTC. This sequence encodes CSARDPLTLIYGYTF. J is TRBJ1-2 and V is TRBV20-1; D call uncertain. V gave up 0 bases and J gave up 8 bases, with 19 bases separating them. CDR1 is DFQATT and CDR2 is SNEGSKA in the germline V gene (reference sequence). CDR3 size: 15 residues.

The chain uses TRBV3-1 and TRBJ1-2; D is uncertain. This CDR3 region has 15 residues. V dropped 0 bases and J dropped 8 bases, with 16 bases sitting between them. Germline V gives CDR1 LGHDT, CDR2 YNNKEL (reference sequence). The CDR3 loop is CASSQDLAPTRGYTF. The CDR3 DNA follows: TGTGCCAGCAGCCAAGATCTTGCCCCTACAAGAGGCTACACCTTC.

The chain combines TRBV20-1 with TRBJ2-5; TRBD2 aligns across 7 bases. The CDR3 runs to 12 residues. Losses at the gene ends were 6 bases for V and 3 bases for J; bases not matched to a gene: 4. The V gene's germline CDR1 is DFQATT and CDR2 SNEGSKA (reference sequence). Here the CDR3 DNA reads TGCAGTGCGACCACTAGCGAAGAGACCCAGTACTTC. Amino acid sequence: CSATTSEETQYF.

About this clonotype itself: The junction shows a germline mismatch at one end, possibly a read error. The rearrangement uses TRBV7-9 and TRBJ1-2; 9 bases are shared with TRBD1. CDR3 length: 16 residues. Germline V CDR1 and CDR2: SEHNR, FQNEAQ (reference sequence). The CDR3 here is CASSLEWTGADYGYTF. The CDR3 region has the DNA TGTGCCAGTAGCTTAGAGTGGACAGGGGCCGACTATGGCTACACCTTC.

The chain uses TRBV29-1 and TRBJ2-3, with D maybe TRBD2 (6 bases). V dropped 1 base and J dropped 7 bases, with 15 bases sitting between them. Germline V gene data show CDR1 as SQVTM and CDR2 as ANQGSEA. The CDR3 is 14 amino acids. The CDR3 nucleotides read TGCAGCGTTGAAGGGGGAGGAGGGGTAAATACGCAGTATTTT. Protein product: CSVEGGGGVNTQYF.

V gene TRBV20-1 combines with J gene TRBJ1-2, with D unresolved. The germline CDR1 and CDR2 sequences are DFQATT and SNEGSKA (reference sequence). This CDR3 comprises 13 residues. Trimming left V 6 bases short and J 0 bases short, with 11 bases between. The CDR3 loop reads CSARRGANYGYTF. The CDR3 nucleotides are TGCAGTGCCCGACGAGGAGCTAACTATGGCTACACCTTC.

This clonotype showed up just once. The chain couples TRBV5-1 to TRBJ2-3; D is perhaps TRBD1 or TRBD2 (6 bases each). Trimming shortened V by 0 bases and J by 1 base, and 15 bases separated the two germline ends. Germline V gene sequence: CDR1 SGHRS, CDR2 YFSETQ. The CDR3 is 17 amino acids. The CDR3 DNA reads as TGCGCCAGCAGCTTGGCCCCGGGGGCTAGCGGCACAGATACGCAGTATTTT. Translating gives CASSLAPGASGTDTQYF.

The V gene is TRBV6-5, the J gene TRBJ1-2, with 8 bases matching TRBD1. The CDR3 sequence is 15 residues long. Germline V lookup: CDR1 MNHEY, CDR2 SVGAGI. The trim removed 5 bases at V and 4 bases at J, leaving 9 bases unmatched. The CDR3 region is CASSNRQGLPYGYTF. CDR3 in DNA: TGTGCCAGCAGTAACCGACAGGGGCTCCCCTATGGCTACACCTTC.

A note on this clonotype: At one boundary the junction diverges from the germline segment, which might be a read error. The chain is built from TRBV5-5 and TRBJ2-3; 9 positions match TRBD1. Germline V gene lookup returns CDR1 SGHKS and CDR2 YYEKEE (reference sequence). This CDR3 has 15 residues. CDR3: CASSLFGQGTDTQYF. The CDR3 coding sequence is TGTGCCAGCAGCTTGTTTGGACAGGGGACAGATACACAGTATTTT.

This clonotype was detected only a few times. A junction end diverges from the germline sequence, so it may reflect a read error. The chain couples TRBV3-1 to TRBJ1-2; 8 bases agree with TRBD1. This CDR3 region has 13 residues. Per germline, CDR1 LGHDT and CDR2 YNNKEL (reference sequence). The CDR3 loop is CTSSPRTGHGYTF. The DNA for the CDR3 is TGTACCAGCAGCCCAAGGACAGGGCATGGCTACACCTTC.